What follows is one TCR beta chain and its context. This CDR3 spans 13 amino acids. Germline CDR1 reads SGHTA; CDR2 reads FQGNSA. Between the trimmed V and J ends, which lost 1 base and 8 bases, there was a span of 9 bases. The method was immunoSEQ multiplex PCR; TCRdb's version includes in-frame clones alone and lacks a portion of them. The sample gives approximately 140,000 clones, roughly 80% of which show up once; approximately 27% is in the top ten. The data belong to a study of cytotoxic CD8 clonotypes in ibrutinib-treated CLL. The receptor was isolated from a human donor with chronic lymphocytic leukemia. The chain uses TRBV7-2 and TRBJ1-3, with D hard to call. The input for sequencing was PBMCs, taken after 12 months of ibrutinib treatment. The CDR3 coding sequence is TGTGCCAGCAGCTTAGAACGGAGCTACACCATATATTTT. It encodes CASSLERSYTIYF.